The clone carrying this TCR beta chain was detected many times. This entry comes from a study of early T cells in non-severe SARS-CoV-2 infection. cDNA molecules, individually, were tagged with unique molecular identifiers. MiXCR, run by TCRdb on the 5' RACE reads, gives a single entry per CDR3 protein. The table has around 56,000 distinct CDR3 sequences, 13% seen once. Germline lookup yields CDR1 SQVTM and CDR2 ANQGSEA. This CDR3 is 13 amino acids long. Trimming cost V 2 bases and J 7 bases, with 12 bases left between them. The chain has TRBV29-1 and TRBJ1-5; TRBD1 is a possible D gene (5 bases). Source: whole blood, taken at baseline. The source of this sequence is an adult who was a healthcare worker with PCR-confirmed SARS-CoV-2 infection or an uninfected control (not recorded which). The CDR3: CSVESDSSQPQHF. CDR3 nucleotide sequence: TGCAGCGTTGAAAGTGACAGCAGCCAGCCCCAGCATTTT.